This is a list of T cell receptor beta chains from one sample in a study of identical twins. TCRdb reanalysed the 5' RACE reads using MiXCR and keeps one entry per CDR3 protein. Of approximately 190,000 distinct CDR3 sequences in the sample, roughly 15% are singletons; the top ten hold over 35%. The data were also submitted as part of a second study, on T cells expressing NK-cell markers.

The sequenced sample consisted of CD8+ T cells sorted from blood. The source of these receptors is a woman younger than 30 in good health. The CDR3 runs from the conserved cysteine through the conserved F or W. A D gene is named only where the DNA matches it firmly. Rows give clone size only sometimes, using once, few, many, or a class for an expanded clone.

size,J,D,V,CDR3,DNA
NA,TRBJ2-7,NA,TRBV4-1,CASSQDPTSGYEQYF,TGCGCCAGCAGCCAAGATCCCACCTCTGGGTACGAGCAGTACTTC
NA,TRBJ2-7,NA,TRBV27,CASSLEGGDMYEQYF,TGTGCCAGCAGTTTAGAGGGGGGCGACATGTACGAGCAGTACTTC
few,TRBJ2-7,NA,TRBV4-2,CASSQDHPTGLSYEQYF,TGTGCCAGCAGCCAAGACCACCCTACAGGGTTGAGCTACGAGCAGTACTTC
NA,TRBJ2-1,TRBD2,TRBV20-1,CSARLLTSGNNEQFF,TGCAGTGCTAGATTACTGACTAGCGGCAACAATGAGCAGTTCTTC
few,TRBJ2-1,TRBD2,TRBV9,CASSTSPGTSGDGEQFF,TGTGCCAGCAGCACTAGCCCCGGGACTAGCGGGGACGGTGAGCAGTTCTTC
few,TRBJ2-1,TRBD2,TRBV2,CASERESYNEQFF,TGTGCCAGCGAGCGGGAGTCGTACAATGAGCAGTTCTTC
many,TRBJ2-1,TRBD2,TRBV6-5,CASSHGLAHEQFF,TGTGCCAGCAGTCACGGACTAGCTCATGAGCAGTTCTTC
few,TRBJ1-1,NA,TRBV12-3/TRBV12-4,CASSIATEAFF,TGTGCCAGCAGTATTGCAACTGAAGCTTTCTTT
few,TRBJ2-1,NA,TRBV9,CASSRVGLDSNEQFF,TGTGCCAGCAGTCGGGTCGGACTTGATTCCAATGAGCAGTTCTTC
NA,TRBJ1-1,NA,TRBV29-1,CSVLTNTEAFF,TGCAGCGTTCTCACCAACACTGAAGCTTTCTTT
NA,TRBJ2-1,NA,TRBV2,CASSGREKLGNEQFF,TGTGCCAGCAGTGGGAGGGAGAAGCTAGGCAATGAGCAGTTCTTC
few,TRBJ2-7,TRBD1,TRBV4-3,CASSQDRGQIYEQYF,TGCGCCAGCAGCCAAGATCGGGGACAGATCTACGAGCAGTACTTC
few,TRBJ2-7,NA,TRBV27,CASRDGTPLSYQYF,TGTGCCAGCAGAGACGGGACTCCTCTCTCTTACCAGTACTTC
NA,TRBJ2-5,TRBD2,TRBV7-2,CASSLAWRLAGESHHAETQYF,TGTGCCAGCAGCTTAGCGTGGCGGCTAGCGGGAGAGTCCCATCATGCGGAGACCCAGTACTTC
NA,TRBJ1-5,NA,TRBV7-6,CASSLGGPRNNQPQHF,TGTGCCAGCAGCTTAGGGGGACCCCGGAACAATCAGCCCCAGCATTTT
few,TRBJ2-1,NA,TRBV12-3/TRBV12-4,CASSLSGSNEQFF,TGTGCCAGCAGTTTATCAGGGTCTAATGAGCAGTTCTTC
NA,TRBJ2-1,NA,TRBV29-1,CSILSRGQQFF,TGCAGCATTTTGTCCCGTGGCCAGCAGTTCTTC
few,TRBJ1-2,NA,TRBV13,CASSVGDNYGYTF,TGTGCCAGCAGCGTGGGAGATAACTATGGCTACACCTTC
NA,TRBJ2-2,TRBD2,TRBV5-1,CASGSAIAGGPDGELFF,TGCGCCAGCGGGTCGGCGATAGCGGGAGGGCCCGACGGGGAGCTGTTTTTT
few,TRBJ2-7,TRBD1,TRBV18,CASSPKFDREGFGVSEQYF,TGTGCCAGCTCACCCAAATTCGACAGGGAAGGATTCGGGGTTTCCGAGCAGTACTTC
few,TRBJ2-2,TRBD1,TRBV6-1,CASRTGVTGELFF,TGTGCCAGCAGGACAGGGGTTACCGGGGAGCTGTTTTTT
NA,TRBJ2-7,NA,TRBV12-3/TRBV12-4,CASRTGTYEQYF,TGTGCCAGCAGAACAGGGACCTACGAGCAGTACTTC
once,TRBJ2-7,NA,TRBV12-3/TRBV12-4,CASSFVRSFNEQYF,TGTGCCAGCAGTTTCGTAAGATCGTTCAACGAGCAGTACTTC
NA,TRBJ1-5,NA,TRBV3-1,CASSQDGQPQHF,TGTGCCAGCAGCCAAGACGGTCAGCCCCAGCATTTT
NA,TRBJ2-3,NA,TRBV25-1,CASSDWVPDTQYF,TGTGCCAGCAGTGACTGGGTTCCAGATACGCAGTATTTT
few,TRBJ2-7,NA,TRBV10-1,CASSDPLSLDEQYF,TGCGCCAGCAGTGATCCCTTAAGTCTCGACGAGCAGTACTTC
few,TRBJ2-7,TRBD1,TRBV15,CATSSEVGTGYYEQYF,TGTGCCACCAGCTCAGAGGTCGGGACAGGATACTACGAGCAGTACTTC
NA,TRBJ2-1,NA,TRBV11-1,CASSFFRSGPTAIYNEQFF,TGTGCCAGCAGCTTTTTTCGTAGCGGACCGACCGCCATTTACAATGAGCAGTTCTTC
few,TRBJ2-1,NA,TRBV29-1,CSVVGLSTSSYNEQFF,TGCAGCGTTGTAGGCCTTTCGACCAGCTCCTACAATGAGCAGTTCTTC
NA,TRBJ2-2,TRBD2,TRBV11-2,CASSLRRASGGATNTGELFF,TGTGCCAGCAGCTTAAGGCGGGCTAGCGGGGGGGCAACGAACACCGGGGAGCTGTTTTTT
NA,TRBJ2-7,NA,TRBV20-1,CSATAEAGEQYF,TGCAGTGCTACGGCGGAGGCGGGAGAGCAGTACTTC
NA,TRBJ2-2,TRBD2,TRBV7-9,CASSFSGKDTGELFF,TGTGCCAGCAGCTTTAGCGGGAAGGACACCGGGGAGCTGTTTTTT
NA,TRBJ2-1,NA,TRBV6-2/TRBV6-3,CASSYVQTYNEQFF,TGTGCCAGCAGTTACGTTCAGACGTACAATGAGCAGTTCTTC
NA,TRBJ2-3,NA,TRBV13,CASSLAPKGSTDTQYF,TGTGCCAGCAGCTTAGCCCCTAAAGGAAGCACAGATACGCAGTATTTT
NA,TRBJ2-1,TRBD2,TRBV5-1,CASRPGTSVVGEQFF,TGCGCCAGCAGACCCGGGACTAGCGTAGTCGGAGAGCAGTTCTTC
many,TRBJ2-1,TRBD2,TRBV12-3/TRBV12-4,CASTSGTEQFF,TGTGCCAGCACTAGCGGAACCGAGCAGTTCTTC
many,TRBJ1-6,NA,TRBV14,CASSQDPLRRGDSPLHF,TGTGCCAGCAGCCAAGATCCGCTCCGACGGGGGGATTCACCCCTCCACTTT
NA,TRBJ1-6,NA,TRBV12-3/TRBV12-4,CASTPRGINSPLHF,TGTGCCAGCACCCCCAGGGGAATCAATTCACCCCTCCACTTT